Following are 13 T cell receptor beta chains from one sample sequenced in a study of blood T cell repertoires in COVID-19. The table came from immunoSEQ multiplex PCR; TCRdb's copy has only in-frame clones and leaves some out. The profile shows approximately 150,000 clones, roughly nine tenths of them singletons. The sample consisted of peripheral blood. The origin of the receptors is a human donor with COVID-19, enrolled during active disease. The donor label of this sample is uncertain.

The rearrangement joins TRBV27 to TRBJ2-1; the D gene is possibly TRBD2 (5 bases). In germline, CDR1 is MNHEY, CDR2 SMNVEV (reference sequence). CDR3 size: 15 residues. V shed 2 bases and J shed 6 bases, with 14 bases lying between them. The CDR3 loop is CASSLIREIGNEQFF. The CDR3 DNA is TGTGCCAGCAGTTTAATACGGGAAATTGGCAATGAGCAGTTCTTC.

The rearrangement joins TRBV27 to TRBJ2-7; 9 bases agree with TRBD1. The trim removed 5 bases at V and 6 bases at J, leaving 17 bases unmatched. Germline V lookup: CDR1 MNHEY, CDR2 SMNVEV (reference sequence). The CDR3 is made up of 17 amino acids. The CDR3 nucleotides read TGTGCCAGCAGTCCCTATACAGGACAGGGGAGTCGAGGCGAGCAGTACTTC. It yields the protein CASSPYTGQGSRGEQYF.

The DNA of the CDR3 is TGTGCCAGCACCATGACAGGGGGCTCTTGGGCTGAAGCTTTCTTT. Its translation is CASTMTGGSWAEAFF. This rearrangement joins TRBV6-5 to TRBJ1-1; TRBD1 aligns across 10 bases. This CDR3 comprises 15 residues. The V and J ends lost 7 bases and 6 bases, in that order; junction bases with no gene match: 11. Germline CDR1 and CDR2: MNHEY and SVGAGI.

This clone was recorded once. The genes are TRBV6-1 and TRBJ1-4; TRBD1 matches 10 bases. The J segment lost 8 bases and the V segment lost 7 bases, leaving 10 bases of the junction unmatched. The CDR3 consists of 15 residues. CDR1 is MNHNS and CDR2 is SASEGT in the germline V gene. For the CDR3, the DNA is TGTGCCAGCACCGACCCTGGGACAGGGGAAGAAAAACTGTTTTTT. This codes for CASTDPGTGEEKLFF.

CDR3 in amino acids: CASSRTSGGNNEQFF. DNA for the CDR3: TGTGCCAGCAGCCGGACTAGCGGGGGAAACAATGAGCAGTTCTTC. This chain joins TRBV14 and TRBJ2-1; 13 bases map to TRBD2. The CDR3 is 15 amino acids. J lost 5 bases, V lost 4 bases, and 2 bases had no gene match. Per the germline V gene, CDR1 is SGHDN and CDR2 is FVKESK.

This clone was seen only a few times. The CDR3 DNA is TGTGCCAGTAGTATCCGGGACAGGAGGAATAGCAATCAGCCCCAGCATTTT. It encodes CASSIRDRRNSNQPQHF. The V call is TRBV19, the J call TRBJ1-5; 8 nucleotides agree with TRBD1. Germline V CDR1 and CDR2: LNHDA, SQIVND (reference sequence). There are 17 residues in the CDR3. After removal of 3 bases from V and 0 bases from J, the junction contained 7 bases not matched to a gene.

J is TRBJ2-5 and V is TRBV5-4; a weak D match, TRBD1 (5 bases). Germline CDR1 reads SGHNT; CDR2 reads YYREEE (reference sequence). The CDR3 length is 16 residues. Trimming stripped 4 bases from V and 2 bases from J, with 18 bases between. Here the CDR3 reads CASSPDTEPWQETQYF. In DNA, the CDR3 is TGTGCCAGCAGCCCGGACACCGAACCGTGGCAAGAGACCCAGTACTTC.

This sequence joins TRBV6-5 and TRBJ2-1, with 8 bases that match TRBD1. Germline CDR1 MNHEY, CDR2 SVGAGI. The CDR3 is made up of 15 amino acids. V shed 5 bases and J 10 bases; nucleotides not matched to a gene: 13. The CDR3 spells CASSLIGQGWNEQFF. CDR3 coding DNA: TGTGCCAGCAGTCTAATCGGACAGGGCTGGAACGAGCAGTTCTTC.

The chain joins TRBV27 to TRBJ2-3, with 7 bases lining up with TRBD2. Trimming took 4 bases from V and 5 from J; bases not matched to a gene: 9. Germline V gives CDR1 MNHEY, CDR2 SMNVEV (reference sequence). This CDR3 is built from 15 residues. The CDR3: CASSSSIGRLDTQYF. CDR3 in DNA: TGTGCCAGCAGTTCTAGTATCGGGAGGTTAGATACGCAGTATTTT.

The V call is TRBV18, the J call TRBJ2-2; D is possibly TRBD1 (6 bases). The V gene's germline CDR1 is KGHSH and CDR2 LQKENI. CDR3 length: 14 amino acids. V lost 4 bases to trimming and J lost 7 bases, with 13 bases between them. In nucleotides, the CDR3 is TGTGCCAGCTCACTCGGGGACAAGATCGGGGAGCTGTTTTTT. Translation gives CASSLGDKIGELFF.

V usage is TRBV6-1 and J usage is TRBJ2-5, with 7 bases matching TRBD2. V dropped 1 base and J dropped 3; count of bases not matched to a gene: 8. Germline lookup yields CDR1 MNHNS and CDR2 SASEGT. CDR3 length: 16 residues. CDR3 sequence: CASSEGRASGKETQYF. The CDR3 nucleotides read TGTGCCAGCAGTGAAGGGAGGGCTAGCGGAAAAGAGACCCAGTACTTC.

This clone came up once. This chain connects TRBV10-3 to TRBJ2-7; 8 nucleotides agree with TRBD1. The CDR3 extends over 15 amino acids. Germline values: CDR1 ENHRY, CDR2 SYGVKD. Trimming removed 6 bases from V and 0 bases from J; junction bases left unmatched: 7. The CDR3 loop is CAISETGDSSYEQYF. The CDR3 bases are TGTGCCATCAGCGAGACAGGGGACAGCTCCTACGAGCAGTACTTC.

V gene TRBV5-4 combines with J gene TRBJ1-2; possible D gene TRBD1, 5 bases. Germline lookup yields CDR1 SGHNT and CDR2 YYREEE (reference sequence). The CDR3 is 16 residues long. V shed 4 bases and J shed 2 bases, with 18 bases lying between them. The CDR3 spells CASSQGGDKQNYGYTF. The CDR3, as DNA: TGTGCCAGCAGCCAAGGAGGGGATAAACAGAACTATGGCTACACCTTC.